This TCR beta chain was sequenced during a study of OX40 agonist ivuxolimab in advanced cancers. Background on the study: Averaging about 60 years in age, with a range of about 23 to 90, the cohort was approximately 83% male. Study results and caveats: Clonal expansion by week 6 occurred in CD4+ and CD8+ blood T cells (at 0.1 to 3.0 mg/kg).

The method was immunoSEQ multiplex PCR; TCRdb's version includes in-frame clones alone and lacks a portion of them. This sample has about 64,000 clones; roughly 80% occur once, and the top ten carry roughly 5.1%. Trimming stripped 0 bases from V and 8 bases from J, with 14 bases between. The CDR3 length is 15 residues. The germline V gene has CDR1 MNHNY and CDR2 SVGAGI (reference sequence). On this clone: The antigen remains unidentified.

This sequence was found in an adult with an advanced solid tumor such as melanoma, head and neck, liver or kidney cancer. The chain uses TRBV6-6 and TRBJ1-3; D remains unclear. The material sequenced was CD4+ or CD8+ T cells sorted from blood, taken in a trial of the OX40 agonist ivuxolimab. CDR3 DNA sequence: TGTGCCAGCAGTTACTCTTACAGTCCCGGCGACACCATATATTTT. The encoded protein is CASSYSYSPGDTIYF.